Each of the 14 T cell receptor beta chains below was sequenced from the same sample in a study of cytomegalovirus exposure and HLA in healthy donors. Primers: 60 Vbeta forward and 13 Jbeta reverse. TCRdb keeps only in-frame clones here, not all; method: immunoSEQ multiplex PCR. Its clone listing holds 100,000 to 150,000 clones. Sequenced material: PBMCs. Source of these receptors: a woman aged 40 to 50 in good health and CMV-seropositive.

The chain recombines TRBV29-1 with TRBJ2-3, with 13 bases aligning to TRBD2. CDR3 length: 15 amino acids. Trimming took 4 bases from V and 1 from J; bases not matched to a gene: 2. Germline V gene lookup returns CDR1 SQVTM and CDR2 ANQGSEA. Written as DNA, the CDR3 is TGCAGCGTTGGGGGGACTAGCGGGGGCACAGATACGCAGTATTTT. This translates into CSVGGTSGGTDTQYF.

V usage is TRBV9 and J usage is TRBJ2-3; TRBD1 matches 7 bases. Trimming took 2 bases from V and 9 from J; bases not matched to a gene: 12. Germline V gene sequence: CDR1 SGDLS, CDR2 YYNGEE. The CDR3 loop spans 15 amino acids. DNA for the CDR3: TGTGCCAGCAGCGTGTACCGGGACAGTCCCTACACGCAGTATTTT. Its translation: CASSVYRDSPYTQYF.

This chain connects TRBV11-3 to TRBJ2-2; 8 bases match TRBD2. This CDR3 comprises 13 residues. Germline V lookup: CDR1 SGHNT, CDR2 YENEEA. Trimming took 5 bases from V and 6 from J; bases not matched to a gene: 2. CDR3 DNA sequence: TGTGCCAGCAGCCCGGGGGGGCCCGGGGAGCTGTTTTTT. Protein product: CASSPGGPGELFF.

The chain uses TRBV13 and TRBJ2-3; 10 bases agree with TRBD2. J was trimmed by 5 bases and V by 5 bases; bases with no gene match: 13. The CDR3 has 17 amino acids. Per the germline V gene, CDR1 is PRHDT and CDR2 is FYEKMQ (reference sequence). The CDR3 loop reads CASSPRRLAGPGDTQYF. CDR3 coding DNA: TGTGCCAGCAGCCCGCGCCGACTAGCGGGCCCAGGAGATACGCAGTATTTT.

This chain joins TRBV19 and TRBJ2-7, with a possible D match to TRBD2 (5 bases). The CDR3 consists of 15 residues. With 5 bases removed from V and 2 bases from J, the gap between germline ends came to 16 bases. The germline gives CDR1 LNHDA, CDR2 SQIVND (reference sequence). In DNA, the CDR3 is TGTGCCAGTAGTCCCAACCCCAACGGGGCCTACGAGCAGTACTTC. Amino acid sequence: CASSPNPNGAYEQYF.

This chain uses TRBV4-3 with TRBJ2-1; 10 bases agree with TRBD1. After removal of 3 bases from V and 1 base from J, the junction contained 3 bases not matched to a gene. CDR1 LGHNA and CDR2 YSLEER come from the germline V gene. The CDR3 sequence is 16 residues long. Here the CDR3 reads CASSHGTGDSYNEQFF. CDR3 bases: TGCGCCAGCAGCCACGGGACAGGGGATTCCTACAATGAGCAGTTCTTC.

The chain joins TRBV18 to TRBJ1-5; D is unresolved. CDR3 length: 13 residues. V dropped 3 bases and J dropped 5 bases, with 8 bases sitting between them. Germline CDR1 and CDR2: KGHSH and LQKENI. The CDR3 DNA reads as TGTGCCAGCTCACCCCTAGAAGATCAGCCCCAGCATTTT. Protein sequence: CASSPLEDQPQHF.

The rearrangement uses TRBV6-6 and TRBJ2-7, with a possible D match to TRBD2 (6 bases). V lost 6 bases to trimming and J lost 0 bases, with 18 bases between them. CDR1 MNHNY and CDR2 SVGAGI come from the germline V gene (reference sequence). This CDR3 region has 16 residues. The CDR3 DNA reads TGTGCCAGCAGCCTCACCGGGAGCGCCTACTCCTACGAGCAGTACTTC. This codes for CASSLTGSAYSYEQYF.

The chain combines TRBV9 with TRBJ2-3, with 10 bases identical to TRBD2. The V segment lost 3 bases and the J segment 6 bases; nucleotides outside the gene matches: 10. This CDR3 spans 16 amino acids. Germline CDR1 and CDR2: SGDLS and YYNGEE. This CDR3 is CASSEDSGRRFDTQYF. The DNA of the CDR3 is TGTGCCAGCAGCGAAGATAGCGGGAGGCGATTCGATACGCAGTATTTT. The variable domain in full, completed from reference TRBV9 and TRBJ2-3, reads DSGVTQTPKHLITATGQRVTLRCSPRSGDLSVYWYQQSLDQGLQFLIQYYNGEERAKGNILERFSAQQFPDLHSELNLSSLELGDSALYFCASSEDSGRRFDTQYFGPGTRLTVL.

This chain uses TRBV30 with TRBJ1-4; TRBD1 might be the D (6 bases). Trimming shortened V by 2 bases and J by 7 bases, and 14 bases separated the two germline ends. This CDR3 is 14 amino acids long. Germline V gene data show CDR1 as GTSNPN and CDR2 as SVGIG (reference sequence). The CDR3 DNA is TGTGCCTGGAGTTCCAGGGGAGTCAGTGAAAAACTGTTTTTT. Amino acid sequence: CAWSSRGVSEKLFF.

The chain has TRBV9 and TRBJ2-3; D gene ambiguous. The CDR3 covers 14 residues. CDR1 and CDR2 from the germline V gene are SGDLS and YYNGEE. V was pared by 2 bases and J by 1 base, with 8 bases between. CDR3 protein: CASSVRLGTDTQYF. For the CDR3, the DNA is TGTGCCAGCAGCGTGAGGCTAGGCACAGATACGCAGTATTTT.

This chain joins TRBV2 and TRBJ2-7; 7 nucleotides match TRBD2. The V gene end was trimmed by 8 bases and the J gene end by 5 bases; junction bases not matched to a gene: 12. The CDR3 is made up of 14 amino acids. From germline, CDR1 is SNHLY and CDR2 FYNNEI. CDR3 sequence: CASRPAGDRHEQYF. The CDR3, as DNA: TGTGCCAGCCGCCCTGCGGGAGACCGCCACGAGCAGTACTTC.

The chain combines TRBV7-6 with TRBJ2-7; 10 bases map to TRBD1. This CDR3 has 13 amino acids. V lost 5 bases to trimming and J lost 4 bases; unmatched junction nucleotides: 2. Germline V CDR1 and CDR2: SGHVS, FNYEAQ. CDR3 in DNA: TGTGCCAGCAGCAAGGGACAGGGGTACGAGCAGTACTTC. Amino acid sequence: CASSKGQGYEQYF.

The chain links TRBV28 to TRBJ2-1, with a weak D call TRBD2 (6 bases). The V gene's germline CDR1 is MDHEN and CDR2 SYDVKM. This CDR3 has 13 residues. The germline V and J ends were trimmed by 6 bases and 8 bases, with 14 bases remaining between them. CDR3: CASREVGEDEQFF. The CDR3 nucleotides are TGTGCCAGCAGAGAAGTGGGGGAGGATGAGCAGTTCTTC.